Only a few counts were recorded for the clone carrying this TCR beta chain. Antigen: not known. The data originate from a study of glioma-infiltrating T cells. Overall study context: Sequencing aimed for 4.5- to 10-fold coverage of about 940,000 peripheral T cells. Study-wide points: Tissue and blood shared very few CDR3 sequences. Gliomas, especially low-grade, showed above-expected tissue-blood divergence; non-neoplastic patients showed below. Patients with low tissue-blood divergence carried a signature set of shared blood CDR3 motifs.

V was pared by 2 bases and J by 7 bases, with 10 bases between. CDR3 length: 13 residues. The germline V gene encodes CDR1 MNHEY and CDR2 SVGEGT. The iRepertoire nested amplicon-rescue multiplex PCR amplified TCR alpha and beta CDR3s from RNA. TCRdb redid the calling of the multiplex PCR reads with MiXCR, one entry per CDR3 protein. The sample carries more than 350,000 distinct CDR3 sequences, roughly 41% recorded once. This sequence joins TRBV6-2 or TRBV6-3 and TRBJ2-3, with D unclear. The clonotype was recovered from a human donor with low-grade glioma or glioblastoma, undergoing nonglioma brain surgery, or in good health (not recorded which). The sequenced sample consisted of glioma tissue, nonneoplastic brain tissue, or PBMCs (not recorded which). The CDR3 DNA sequence: TGTGCCAGCAGTTACAGTCTCGCGAATACGCAGTATTTT. The encoded protein is CASSYSLANTQYF.